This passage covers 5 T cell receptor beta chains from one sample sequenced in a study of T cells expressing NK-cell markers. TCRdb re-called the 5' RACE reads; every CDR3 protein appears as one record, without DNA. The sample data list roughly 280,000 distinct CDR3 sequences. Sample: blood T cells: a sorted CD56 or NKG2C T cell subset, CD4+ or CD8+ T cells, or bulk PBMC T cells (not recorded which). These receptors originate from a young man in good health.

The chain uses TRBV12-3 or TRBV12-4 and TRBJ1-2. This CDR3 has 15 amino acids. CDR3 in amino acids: CASSYTNSRGYGYTF.

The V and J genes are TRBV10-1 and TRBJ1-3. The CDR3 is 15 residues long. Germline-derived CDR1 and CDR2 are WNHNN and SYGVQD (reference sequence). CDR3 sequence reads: CASSEASQPGNTIYF.

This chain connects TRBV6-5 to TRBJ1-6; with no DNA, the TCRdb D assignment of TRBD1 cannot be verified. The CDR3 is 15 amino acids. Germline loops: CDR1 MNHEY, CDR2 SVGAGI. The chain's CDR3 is CASSPPGQGRSPLHF.

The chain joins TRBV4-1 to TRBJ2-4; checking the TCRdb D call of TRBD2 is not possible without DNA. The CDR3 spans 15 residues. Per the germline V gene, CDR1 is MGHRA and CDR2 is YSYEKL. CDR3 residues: CASSQDRTSIDIQYF.

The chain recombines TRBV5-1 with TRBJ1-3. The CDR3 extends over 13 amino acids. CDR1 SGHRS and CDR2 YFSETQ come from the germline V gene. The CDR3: CASRPDSGNTIYF. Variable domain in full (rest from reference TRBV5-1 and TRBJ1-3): KAGVTQTPRYLIKTRGQQVTLSCSPISGHRSVSWYQQTPGQGLQFLFEYFSETQRNKGNFPGRFSGRQFSNSRSEMNVSTLELGDSALYLCASRPDSGNTIYFGEGSWLTVV.